The 5 T cell receptor beta chains reported below all come from one sample, sequenced in a study of patients and donors after allogeneic stem cell transplantation. Each CDR3 protein gets one entry after TCRdb re-called the RT-PCR reads with MiXCR. The sample includes 400,000 to 500,000 distinct CDR3 sequences, 16% seen only once; the top ten take about 7%. Sequencing input: blood, either unsorted or a sorted T cell fraction (not recorded which). Every receptor here comes from a human donor who was either an allogeneic HSCT recipient or a stem cell or donor lymphocyte infusion donor (not recorded which). It is not recorded whose cells these are; they may come from a transplant donor.

The genes are TRBV1 and TRBJ2-3. TRBV1 is recorded as a pseudogene. There are 10 residues in the CDR3. The CDR3 loop reads CTSNRKRQYF. CDR3 coding DNA: TGCACCAGCAATCGGAAGCGGCAGTATTTT.

This clonotype was detected ten times or more. J is TRBJ2-2 and V is TRBV9; D might be TRBD1 (6 bases). Per germline, CDR1 SGDLS and CDR2 YYNGEE. The CDR3 is made up of 17 amino acids. Trimming cost V 0 bases and J 1 base, with 13 bases left between them. The CDR3 region is CASSVVSGQLNTGELFF. CDR3 in DNA: TGTGCCAGCAGCGTAGTATCCGGACAGCTGAACACCGGGGAGCTGTTTTTT.

This clonotype was observed a handful of times. The J gene is TRBJ1-5, the V gene TRBV12-3 or TRBV12-4; D not resolved. V was shortened by 5 bases and J by 3 bases, with 8 bases between the two germline ends. The CDR3 has 13 residues. CDR3 nucleotides: TGTGCCAGCAGTCGGCGGGACAATCAGCCCCAGCATTTT. Protein sequence: CASSRRDNQPQHF.

This clonotype was recorded a few times. DNA of the CDR3: TGCAGCGGAGCAGGCAGGTATACGCAGTATTTT. As protein: CSGAGRYTQYF. The gene calls are TRBV29-1 and TRBJ2-3, with D hard to call. Germline V CDR1 and CDR2: SQVTM, ANQGSEA. The ends were cut back, 7 bases at V and 7 bases at J, with 12 bases in the middle. The CDR3 runs to 11 residues.

With respect to this clonotype: The junction shows a germline mismatch at one end, possibly a read error. The chain joins TRBV30 to TRBJ1-2; D may be TRBD1 (5 bases). Germline V lookup: CDR1 GTSNPN, CDR2 SVGIG (reference sequence). This CDR3 region has 12 residues. CDR3 DNA: TGTGCCTGGAGTTTTGCGAAGGGACTGATGTACTTC. Its translation: CAWSFAKGLMYF.